These 10 T cell receptor beta chains came from one sample sequenced in a study of T-cell reconstitution after alpha-beta-depleted transplantation in children. The library targeted TCRbeta and was prepared with unique molecular identifiers. TCRdb re-called the PCR reads through MiXCR, storing one row per CDR3 protein. The repertoire holds about 580,000 distinct CDR3 sequences, with about 23% as singletons. The material was PBMCs, mostly from graft donor cells, obtained 360 days after TCRalphabeta/CD19-depleted stem cell transplant. All receptors derive from a boy in the first two years of life who had a stem cell transplant for acute myeloid leukemia, so the T cells may come from the graft donor.

This clonotype was seen more than once but under ten times. The chain links TRBV4-2 to TRBJ2-7; TRBD1 matches at 10 bases. The CDR3 sequence is 17 residues long. Germline lookup yields CDR1 LGHNA and CDR2 YNFKEQ. J was trimmed by 0 bases and V by 2 bases; bases with no gene match: 7. The CDR3 sequence: CASSQRTGGQGSYEQYF. The CDR3 DNA reads TGTGCCAGCAGCCAAAGGACAGGGGGACAGGGCTCCTACGAGCAGTACTTC.

This clonotype was counted between two and nine times. This chain joins TRBV10-3 and TRBJ2-7, with 11 bases lining up with TRBD1. The junction had 11 bases not matched to a gene; V was cut back by 4 bases and J by 3 bases. Germline CDR1 reads ENHRY; CDR2 reads SYGVKD. The CDR3 extends over 17 amino acids. The CDR3 DNA sequence: TGTGCCATCAGTGTCCAGGACAGGGGGCGCCGGGTCTACGAGCAGTACTTC. Amino acids: CAISVQDRGRRVYEQYF.

This clonotype showed up many times. The chain joins TRBV2 to TRBJ2-3, with 12 bases matching TRBD2. The CDR3 length is 16 residues. Unmatched junction bases numbered 5, after V lost 5 bases and J lost 2 bases. Germline CDR1 and CDR2: SNHLY and FYNNEI. CDR3 coding DNA: TGTGCCAGCAGTAGCAGACTAGCGGGGGTCACAGATACGCAGTATTTT. Translating it yields CASSSRLAGVTDTQYF.

CDR3 in DNA: TGCGCCAGCAGCTTACAGACAGAACCGAACACTGAAGCTTTCTTT. It yields the protein CASSLQTEPNTEAFF. This rearrangement joins TRBV5-1 to TRBJ1-1, with a weak D call TRBD1 (5 bases). The V end was cut by 2 bases, the J end by 1 base, with 12 bases between. The CDR3 length is 15 residues. Germline-derived CDR1 and CDR2 are SGHRS and YFSETQ.

This clonotype occurred many times. The chain has TRBV5-1 and TRBJ2-2, with no clear D. V was pared by 0 bases and J by 2 bases, with 2 bases between. CDR1 is SGHRS and CDR2 is YFSETQ in the germline V gene. The CDR3 totals 13 residues. CDR3 residues: CASSLDNTGELFF. The CDR3 DNA reads as TGCGCCAGCAGCTTGGATAACACCGGGGAGCTGTTTTTT.

The chain has TRBV6-1 and TRBJ1-1; possibly TRBD1 for D (6 bases). The V end lost 6 bases, the J end lost 1 base, and 15 bases lay between the germline ends. The CDR3 loop spans 15 amino acids. Germline CDR1 MNHNS, CDR2 SASEGT. The CDR3 region is CASRSYGGRNTEAFF. The DNA for the CDR3 is TGTGCCAGCAGATCCTATGGGGGCCGGAACACTGAAGCTTTCTTT.

V gene TRBV29-1 combines with J gene TRBJ2-7; 10 nucleotides align to TRBD1. Germline loops: CDR1 SQVTM, CDR2 ANQGSEA. This CDR3 is 12 amino acids long. V lost 7 bases to trimming and J lost 7 bases; unmatched junction nucleotides: 7. CDR3 nucleotides: TGCAGCGGCGGGACAGGGGCTGGAGAGCAGTACTTC. This gives the protein CSGGTGAGEQYF.

This clonotype was seen at least ten times. The chain couples TRBV7-8 to TRBJ2-2, with a tentative D call TRBD2 (6 bases). V shed 4 bases and J shed 0 bases, with 18 bases lying between them. The CDR3 runs 18 residues. Germline loops: CDR1 SGHVS, CDR2 FQNEAQ. The CDR3 nucleotides read TGTGCCAGCAGCTCCGAAATCTGGGGGGTCACGAACACCGGGGAGCTGTTTTTT. Its translation: CASSSEIWGVTNTGELFF.

V is TRBV10-3 and J is TRBJ1-1, with 9 nucleotides matching TRBD1. CDR3 length: 16 residues. The germline gives CDR1 ENHRY, CDR2 SYGVKD. J gave up 2 bases and V 4 bases, and 8 bases lay outside the gene matches. For the CDR3, the DNA is TGTGCCATCAGTGCCGGGACAGGGTCAAGCAACACTGAAGCTTTCTTT. It specifies CAISAGTGSSNTEAFF.

This clonotype was seen at least ten times. J is TRBJ2-1 and V is TRBV20-1, with TRBD2 matching over 11 bases. CDR1 DFQATT and CDR2 SNEGSKA come from the germline V gene (reference sequence). The CDR3 is made up of 18 amino acids. With V trimmed by 6 bases and J by 0 bases, 13 bases remained unmatched. In nucleotides, the CDR3 is TGCAGTGCCATCCTCGCTAGCGGGGGGCCTTACTCCTACAATGAGCAGTTCTTC. Protein product: CSAILASGGPYSYNEQFF.